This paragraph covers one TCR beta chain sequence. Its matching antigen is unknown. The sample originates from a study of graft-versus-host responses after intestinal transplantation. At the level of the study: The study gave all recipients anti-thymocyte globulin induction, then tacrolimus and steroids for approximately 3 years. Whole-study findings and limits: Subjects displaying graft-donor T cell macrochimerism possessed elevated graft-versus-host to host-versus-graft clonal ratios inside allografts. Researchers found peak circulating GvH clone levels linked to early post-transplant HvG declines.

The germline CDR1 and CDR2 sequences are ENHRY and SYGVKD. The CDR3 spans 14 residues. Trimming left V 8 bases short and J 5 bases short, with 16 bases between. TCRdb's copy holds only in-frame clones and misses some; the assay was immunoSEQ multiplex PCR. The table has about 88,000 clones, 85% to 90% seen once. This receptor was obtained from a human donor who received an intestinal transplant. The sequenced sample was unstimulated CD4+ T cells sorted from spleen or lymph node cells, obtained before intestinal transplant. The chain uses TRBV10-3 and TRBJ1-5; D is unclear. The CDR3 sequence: CAIGGRTADQPQHF. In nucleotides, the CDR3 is TGTGCCATCGGAGGACGGACCGCGGATCAGCCCCAGCATTTT.